One T cell receptor (beta chain) is described in this entry. The specificity of this receptor is unknown. No qualities accompany the bases; no much larger clone lies one base away. Each collaborating institution followed its own protocols to collect whole blood in K2EDTA tubes. For TCRbeta analysis, collaborators shipped samples in one of three forms: frozen whole blood, isolated PBMCs, or DNA extracted from either of those sample types. TCRbeta CDR3 regions were amplified from genomic DNA using the immunoSEQ Assay, a bias-controlled multiplex PCR. Per the source publication's procedure: The number of nucleated cells in each sample was estimated from the amplification of reference gene primers within the assay. Sequence reads were collapsed and filtered to measure the absolute abundance of every unique TCRbeta CDR3 rearrangement. For each sample, productive Simpson clonality was calculated as the square root of Simpson's diversity index across productive rearrangements. What TCRdb holds here is the immuneACCESS table cut down to in-frame rearrangements. Part of the clones is not present; checked against another copy, under half of the missing clones reflect an unresolved V gene, and the others are unexplained. That table gives V, J and clone size, and the DNA gave D and trimming. Across this sample there are 300,000 to 350,000 clones, with 75% to 90% seen only once. Clones ranked in the top ten supply roughly 2.3% of the sample.

These data come from a study of blood T cell repertoires in COVID-19 (dated by TCRdb to about 2020). For the wider study: Collaborator samples came from the United States, Italy and Spain and covered acute and convalescent phases of COVID-19. The material from the prospective study consisted of cDNA or gDNA derived from T cells, B-cell-depleted T cells, or PBMCs. Subjects who had been exposed to COVID-19, were actively infected with it, or had recovered from it provided the deeply sampled blood TCRbeta repertoires that made up the dataset. A freely available public database, intended as a resource for researchers studying the immune response to SARS-CoV-2, is where the repertoires were released. The samples were drawn from the first 160 participants of the ongoing ImmuneRACE study and from 1,254 subjects provided by 6 global collaborators. Sample metadata almost always included a de-identified subject ID, COVID-19 status, age in years and sex. Where HLA class I and class II types were available, the types were taken from metadata supplied by the sample provider, not from assay-based typing.

Its CDR3 holds 16 amino acids, cysteine through phenylalanine. The read is trimmed to its CDR3 DNA, 48 bases read in frame from base 1. CDR1 and CDR2 (LGHDT, YNNKEL) derive from the germline V gene (reference sequence). Relative to germline, V is 2 bases shorter and J is 4 bases shorter, with 16 bases between their ends. General findings and caveats noted by the study authors: The quantity of clinical and demographic metadata differed by source and by participant and was supplied without curation.

The TCR sequence derives from a man aged 18 to 29 with active or convalescent COVID-19. The rearranged segments are TRBV3-1 (or the pseudogene TRBV3-2) and TRBJ2-3, and perhaps TRBD2 as D gene, on 5 matching bases. The sequencing sample was made of peripheral blood. The CDR3 region has the sequence CASSQTSGRDSDTQYF. The DNA is as follows: TGTGCCAGCAGCCAAACCAGTGGGAGAGACTCAGATACGCAGTATTTT.